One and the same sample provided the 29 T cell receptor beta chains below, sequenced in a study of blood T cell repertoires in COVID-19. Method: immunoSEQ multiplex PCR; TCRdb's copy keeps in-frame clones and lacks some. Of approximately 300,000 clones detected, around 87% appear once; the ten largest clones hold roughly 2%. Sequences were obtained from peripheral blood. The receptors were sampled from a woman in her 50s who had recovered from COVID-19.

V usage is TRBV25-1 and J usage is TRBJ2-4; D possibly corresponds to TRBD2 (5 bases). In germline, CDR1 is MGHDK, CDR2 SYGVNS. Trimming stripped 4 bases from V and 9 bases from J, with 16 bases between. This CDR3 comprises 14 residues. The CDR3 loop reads CASSVPGIRAIQYF. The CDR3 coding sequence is TGTGCCAGCAGTGTCCCCGGGATCCGTGCCATTCAGTACTTC. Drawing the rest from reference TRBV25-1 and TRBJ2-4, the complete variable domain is EADIYQTPRYLVIGTGKKITLECSQTMGHDKMYWYQQDPGMELHLIHYSYGVNSTEKGDLSSESTVSRIRTEHFPLTLESARPSHTSQYLCASSVPGIRAIQYFGAGTRLSVL.

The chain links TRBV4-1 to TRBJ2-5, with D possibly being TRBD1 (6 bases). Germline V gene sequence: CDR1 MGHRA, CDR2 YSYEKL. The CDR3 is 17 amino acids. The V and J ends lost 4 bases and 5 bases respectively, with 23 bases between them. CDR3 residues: CASSLGGRGEPLETQYF. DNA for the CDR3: TGCGCCAGCAGCCTCGGCGGCAGGGGAGAGCCGCTTGAGACCCAGTACTTC.

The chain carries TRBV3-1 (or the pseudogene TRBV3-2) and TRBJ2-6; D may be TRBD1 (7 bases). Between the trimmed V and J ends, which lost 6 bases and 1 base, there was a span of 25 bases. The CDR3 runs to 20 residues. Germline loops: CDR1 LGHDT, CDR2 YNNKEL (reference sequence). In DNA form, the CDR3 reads TGTGCCAGCAGGGAAAACCGGCGGCTCAGGGGGGTATCTGGGGCCAACGTCCTGACTTTC. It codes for CASRENRRLRGVSGANVLTF.

CDR3 nucleotides: TGTGCCAGCAGCTTAGACAGGTCGGATCAGCCCCAGCATTTT. Its protein product is CASSLDRSDQPQHF. The chain carries TRBV7-9 and TRBJ1-5; tentatively, D is TRBD1 (5 bases). V lost 1 base and J lost 5, with 9 bases in between. Germline loops: CDR1 SEHNR, CDR2 FQNEAQ (reference sequence). The CDR3 totals 14 residues. The variable domain in full, completed from reference TRBV7-9 and TRBJ1-5, reads DTGVSQNPRHKITKRGQNVTFRCDPISEHNRLYWYRQTLGQGPEFLTYFQNEAQLEKSRLLSDRFSAERPKGSFSTLEIQRTEQGDSAMYLCASSLDRSDQPQHFGDGTRLSIL.

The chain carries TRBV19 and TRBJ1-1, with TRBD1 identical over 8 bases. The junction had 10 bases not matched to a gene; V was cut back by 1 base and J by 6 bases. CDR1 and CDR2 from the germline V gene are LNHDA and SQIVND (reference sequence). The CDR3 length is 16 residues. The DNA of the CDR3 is TGTGCCAGTAGTATAGGCCTCAGGGGGCGCGGCTCTGAAGCTTTCTTT. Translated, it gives CASSIGLRGRGSEAFF.

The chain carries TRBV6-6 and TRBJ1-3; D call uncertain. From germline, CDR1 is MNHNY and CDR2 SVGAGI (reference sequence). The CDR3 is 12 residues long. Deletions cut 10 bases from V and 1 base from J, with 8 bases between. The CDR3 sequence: CATTHSGNTIYF. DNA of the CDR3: TGTGCCACCACACATTCTGGAAACACCATATATTTT.

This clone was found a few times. The CDR3 is CASSFTGLETQYF. DNA for the CDR3: TGTGCCAGCAGCTTTACAGGGTTGGAGACCCAGTACTTC. V is TRBV5-4 and J is TRBJ2-5; D is possibly TRBD1 (6 bases). V dropped 2 bases and J dropped 5 bases, with 10 bases sitting between them. This CDR3 spans 13 amino acids. Per germline, CDR1 SGHNT and CDR2 YYREEE (reference sequence).

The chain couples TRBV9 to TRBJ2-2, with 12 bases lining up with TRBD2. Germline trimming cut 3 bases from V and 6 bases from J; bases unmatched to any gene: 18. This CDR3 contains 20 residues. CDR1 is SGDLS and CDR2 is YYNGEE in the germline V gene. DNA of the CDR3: TGTGCCAGCAGCGGATCTAGCGGGAGGGCGAATTCAGGTCGTCCCGGGGAGCTGTTTTTT. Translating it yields CASSGSSGRANSGRPGELFF. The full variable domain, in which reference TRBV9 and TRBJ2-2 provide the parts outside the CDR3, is DSGVTQTPKHLITATGQRVTLRCSPRSGDLSVYWYQQSLDQGLQFLIQYYNGEERAKGNILERFSAQQFPDLHSELNLSSLELGDSALYFCASSGSSGRANSGRPGELFFGEGSRLTVL.

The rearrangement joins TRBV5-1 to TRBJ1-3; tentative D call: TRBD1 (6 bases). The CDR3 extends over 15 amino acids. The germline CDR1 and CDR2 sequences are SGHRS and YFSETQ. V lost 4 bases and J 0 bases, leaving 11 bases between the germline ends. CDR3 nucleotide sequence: TGCGCCAGCAGCCTACAGGGAGACTCTGGAAACACCATATATTTT. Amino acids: CASSLQGDSGNTIYF. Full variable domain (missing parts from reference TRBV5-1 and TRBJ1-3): KAGVTQTPRYLIKTRGQQVTLSCSPISGHRSVSWYQQTPGQGLQFLFEYFSETQRNKGNFPGRFSGRQFSNSRSEMNVSTLELGDSALYLCASSLQGDSGNTIYFGEGSWLTVV.

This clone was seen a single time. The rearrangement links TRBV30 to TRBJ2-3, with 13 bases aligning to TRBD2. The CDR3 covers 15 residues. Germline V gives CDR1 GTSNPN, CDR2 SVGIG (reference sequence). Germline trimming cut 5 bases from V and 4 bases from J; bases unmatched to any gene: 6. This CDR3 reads CAWETSGGAPDTQYF. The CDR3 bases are TGTGCCTGGGAAACTAGCGGGGGGGCCCCAGATACGCAGTATTTT.

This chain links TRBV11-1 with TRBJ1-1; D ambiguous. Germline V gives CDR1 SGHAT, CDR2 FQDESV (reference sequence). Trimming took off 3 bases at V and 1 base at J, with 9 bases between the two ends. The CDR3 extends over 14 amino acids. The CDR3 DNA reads TGTGCCAGCAGCTTCGGTCACTCGAACACTGAAGCTTTCTTT. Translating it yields CASSFGHSNTEAFF.

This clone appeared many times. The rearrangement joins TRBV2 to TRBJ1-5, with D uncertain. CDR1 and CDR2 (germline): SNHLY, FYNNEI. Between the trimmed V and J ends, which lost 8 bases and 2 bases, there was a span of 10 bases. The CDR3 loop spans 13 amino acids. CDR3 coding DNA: TGTGCCAGCGGAGGTCTTGGCAATCAGCCCCAGCATTTT. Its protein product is CASGGLGNQPQHF.

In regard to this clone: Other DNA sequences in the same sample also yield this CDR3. In DNA, the CDR3 is TGTGCCACCAGTGACCATTATGGCTACACCTTC. Translation gives CATSDHYGYTF. The chain links TRBV24-1 to TRBJ1-2; D not resolved. Deletions cut 4 bases from V and 5 bases from J, with 4 bases between. Germline V CDR1 and CDR2: KGHDR, SFDVKD. The CDR3 covers 11 residues.

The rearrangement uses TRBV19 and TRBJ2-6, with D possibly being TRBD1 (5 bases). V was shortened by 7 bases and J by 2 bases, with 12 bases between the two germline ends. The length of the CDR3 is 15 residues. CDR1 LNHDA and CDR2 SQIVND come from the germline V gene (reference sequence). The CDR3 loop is CASKGVGAGANVLTF. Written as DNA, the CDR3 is TGTGCCAGTAAAGGGGTGGGCGCTGGGGCCAACGTCCTGACTTTC.

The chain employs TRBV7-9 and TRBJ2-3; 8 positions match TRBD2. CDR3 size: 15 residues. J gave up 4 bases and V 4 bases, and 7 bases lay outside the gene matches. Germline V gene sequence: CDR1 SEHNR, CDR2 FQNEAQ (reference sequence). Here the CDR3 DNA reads TGTGCCAGCAGCTCCTCTGCGGGAGGCTCAGATACGCAGTATTTT. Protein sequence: CASSSSAGGSDTQYF. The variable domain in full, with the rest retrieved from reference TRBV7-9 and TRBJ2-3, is DTGVSQNPRHKITKRGQNVTFRCDPISEHNRLYWYRQTLGQGPEFLTYFQNEAQLEKSRLLSDRFSAERPKGSFSTLEIQRTEQGDSAMYLCASSSSAGGSDTQYFGPGTRLTVL.

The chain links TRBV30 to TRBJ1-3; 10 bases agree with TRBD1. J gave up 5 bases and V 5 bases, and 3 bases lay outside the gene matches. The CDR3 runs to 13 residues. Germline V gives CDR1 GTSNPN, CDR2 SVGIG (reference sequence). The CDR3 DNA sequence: TGTGCCTGGCAGACAGGGGGCAGAAACACCATATATTTT. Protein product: CAWQTGGRNTIYF.

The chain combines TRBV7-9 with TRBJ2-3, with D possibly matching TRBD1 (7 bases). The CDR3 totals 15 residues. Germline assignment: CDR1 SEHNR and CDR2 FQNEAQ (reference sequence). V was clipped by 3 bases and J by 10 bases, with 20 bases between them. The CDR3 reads CASSLAGQTQYSQYF. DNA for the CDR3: TGTGCCAGCAGCTTGGCGGGACAGACCCAGTACTCGCAGTATTTT.

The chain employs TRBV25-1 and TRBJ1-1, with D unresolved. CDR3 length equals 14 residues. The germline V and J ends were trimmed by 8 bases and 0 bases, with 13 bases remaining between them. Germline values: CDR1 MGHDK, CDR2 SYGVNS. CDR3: CASGSEGLNTEAFF. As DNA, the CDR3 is TGTGCCAGCGGATCCGAGGGCCTGAACACTGAAGCTTTCTTT.

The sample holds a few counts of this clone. CDR3 residues: CASRPTRGSYNEQFF. CDR3 coding DNA: TGTGCCAGCAGGCCTACCAGGGGGAGCTACAATGAGCAGTTCTTC. This rearrangement joins TRBV7-3 to TRBJ2-1; 7 bases are a match to TRBD1. Germline CDR1 reads SGHTA; CDR2 reads FQGTGA. The CDR3 extends over 15 amino acids. V shed 6 bases, J shed 3 bases, and the junction held 8 bases outside the gene matches.

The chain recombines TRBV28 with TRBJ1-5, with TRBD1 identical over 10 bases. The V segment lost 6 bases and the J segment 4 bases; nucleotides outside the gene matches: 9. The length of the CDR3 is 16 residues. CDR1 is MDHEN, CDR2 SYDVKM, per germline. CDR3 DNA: TGTGCCAGCAGCTATCGACAGGGGGCCGTTAATCAGCCCCAGCATTTT. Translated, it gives CASSYRQGAVNQPQHF.

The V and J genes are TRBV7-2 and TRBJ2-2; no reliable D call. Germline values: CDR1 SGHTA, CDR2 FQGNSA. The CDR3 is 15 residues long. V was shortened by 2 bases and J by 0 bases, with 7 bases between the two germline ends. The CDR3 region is CASSLRRTNTGELFF. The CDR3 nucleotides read TGTGCCAGCAGCTTAAGGAGAACGAACACCGGGGAGCTGTTTTTT.

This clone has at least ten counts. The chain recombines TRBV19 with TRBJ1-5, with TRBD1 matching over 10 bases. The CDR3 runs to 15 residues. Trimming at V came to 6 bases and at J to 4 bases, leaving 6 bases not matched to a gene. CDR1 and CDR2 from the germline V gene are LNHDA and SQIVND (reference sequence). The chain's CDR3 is CASRVPGQGNQPQHF. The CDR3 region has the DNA TGTGCCAGTAGGGTTCCGGGACAGGGGAATCAGCCCCAGCATTTT.

CDR3 sequence reads: CASSPTAPGELFF. CDR3 coding DNA: TGTGCCAGTAGTCCGACAGCCCCCGGGGAGCTGTTTTTT. The chain recombines TRBV19 with TRBJ2-2, with D possibly being TRBD1 (5 bases). In germline, CDR1 is LNHDA, CDR2 SQIVND (reference sequence). Trimming removed 5 bases from V and 6 bases from J, with 10 bases in between. This CDR3 is 13 amino acids long.

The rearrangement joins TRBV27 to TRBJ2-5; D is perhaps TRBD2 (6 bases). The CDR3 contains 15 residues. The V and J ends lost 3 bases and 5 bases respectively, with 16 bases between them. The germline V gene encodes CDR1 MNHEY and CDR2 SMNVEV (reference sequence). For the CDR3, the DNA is TGTGCCAGCAGTTTTTTTACGGGAGAGAGGGAGACCCAGTACTTC. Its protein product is CASSFFTGERETQYF.

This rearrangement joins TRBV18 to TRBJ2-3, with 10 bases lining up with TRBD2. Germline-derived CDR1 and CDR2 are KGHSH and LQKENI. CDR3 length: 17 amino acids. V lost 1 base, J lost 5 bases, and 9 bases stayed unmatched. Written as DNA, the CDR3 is TGTGCCAGCTCACCACTTGGCCTAGCGGGAGTGAAAGATACGCAGTATTTT. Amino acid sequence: CASSPLGLAGVKDTQYF.

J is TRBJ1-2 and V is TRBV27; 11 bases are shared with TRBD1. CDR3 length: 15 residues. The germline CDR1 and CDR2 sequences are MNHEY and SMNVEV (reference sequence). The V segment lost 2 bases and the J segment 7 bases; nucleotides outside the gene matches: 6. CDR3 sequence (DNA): TGTGCCAGCAGTTTAAGGGACAGGGGGTCTACTGGCTACACCTTC. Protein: CASSLRDRGSTGYTF.

The DNA of the CDR3 is TGTGCCAGTAGTATCAGGGGCGGTTCGACAACTAATGAAAAACTGTTTTTT. Its translation is CASSIRGGSTTNEKLFF. The V gene is TRBV19, the J gene TRBJ1-4; perhaps TRBD1 as D (6 bases). Germline values: CDR1 LNHDA, CDR2 SQIVND (reference sequence). The CDR3 has 17 residues. V lost 3 bases and J 0 bases, leaving 14 bases between the germline ends. The variable domain in full, completed from reference TRBV19 and TRBJ1-4, reads DGGITQSPKYLFRKEGQNVTLSCEQNLNHDAMYWYRQDPGQGLRLIYYSQIVNDFQKGDIAEGYSVSREKKESFPLTVTSAQKNPTAFYLCASSIRGGSTTNEKLFFGSGTQLSVL.

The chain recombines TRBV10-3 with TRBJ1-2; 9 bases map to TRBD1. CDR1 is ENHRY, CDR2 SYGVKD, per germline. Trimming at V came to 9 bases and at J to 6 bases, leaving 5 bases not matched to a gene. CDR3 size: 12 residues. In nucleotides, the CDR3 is TGTGCCATTCGCACAGGGGGCCATGGCTACACCTTC. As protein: CAIRTGGHGYTF.

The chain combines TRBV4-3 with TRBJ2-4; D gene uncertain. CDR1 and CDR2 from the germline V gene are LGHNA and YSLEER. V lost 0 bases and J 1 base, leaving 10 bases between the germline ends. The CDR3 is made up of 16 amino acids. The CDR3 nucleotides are TGCGCCAGCAGCCAAGATATCACAGTGGCCAAAAACATTCAGTACTTC. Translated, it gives CASSQDITVAKNIQYF.